This T cell receptor (beta chain) was recorded in a study of cytomegalovirus exposure and HLA in healthy donors. Study-wide background: According to later analysis, the same platform produced the 120 or so validation and around 730 first-cohort repertoires.

Trimming shortened V by 4 bases and J by 2 bases, and 14 bases separated the two germline ends. The CDR3 totals 15 residues. CDR1 is SGHTS, CDR2 YDEGEE, per germline. Sequencing used immunoSEQ multiplex PCR; TCRdb keeps in-frame clones, though not all of them. The sample includes about 140,000 clones, roughly 86% seen only once; the top ten take 1.4% to 1.5%. Sequenced input: PBMCs. This TCR was recovered from a woman in her twenties or thirties in good health and CMV-seronegative. The V gene is TRBV5-8, the J gene TRBJ2-3; possible D gene TRBD1, 6 bases. This chain's CDR3 is CASSARGTHTDTQYF. CDR3 nucleotide sequence: TGTGCCAGCAGCGCCCGAGGGACACACACAGATACGCAGTATTTT. The full variable domain, with the rest looked up from reference TRBV5-8 and TRBJ2-3, is EAGVTQSPTHLIKTRGQQATLRCSPISGHTSVYWYQQALGLGLQFLLWYDEGEERNRGNFPPRFSGRQFPNYSSELNVNALELEDSALYLCASSARGTHTDTQYFGPGTRLTVL.